This TCR beta chain was profiled in a study of shared clonotypes between healthy human individuals. Sequenced by immunoSEQ multiplex PCR; TCRdb stores in-frame clones only, minus some. This repertoire shows about 580,000 clones, more than 95% found once; its top ten account for 0.3%. CD45RO negativity and positive selection for CCR7 defined naive CD8 cells, a population that excluded terminally differentiated effector memory CD45RA+ cells. Every contributor of samples was a Caucasian grown-up residing in Nashville, Tennessee. The sample taken for sequencing was naive CD8+ T cells sorted from blood. The sequence was collected from a man aged 25-45 years in good health.

The CDR3 bases are TGCAGCGTCACGGGACTCCTCTTGGAGCAGTTCTTC. It codes for CSVTGLLLEQFF. The gene calls are TRBV29-1 and TRBJ2-1, with D maybe TRBD2 (6 bases). Per germline, CDR1 SQVTM and CDR2 ANQGSEA. The ends were cut back, 6 bases at V and 10 bases at J, with 16 bases in the middle. The CDR3 loop spans 12 amino acids.